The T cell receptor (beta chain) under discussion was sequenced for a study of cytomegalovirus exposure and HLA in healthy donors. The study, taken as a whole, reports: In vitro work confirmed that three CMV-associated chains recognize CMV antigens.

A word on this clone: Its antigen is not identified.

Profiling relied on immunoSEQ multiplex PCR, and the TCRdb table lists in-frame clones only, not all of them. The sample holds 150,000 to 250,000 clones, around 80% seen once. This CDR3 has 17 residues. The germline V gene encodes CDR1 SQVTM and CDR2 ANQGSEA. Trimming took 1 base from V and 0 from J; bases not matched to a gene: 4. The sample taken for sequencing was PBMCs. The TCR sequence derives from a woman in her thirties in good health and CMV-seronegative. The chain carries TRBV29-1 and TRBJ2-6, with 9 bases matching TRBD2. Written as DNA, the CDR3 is TGCAGCGTTGAAGGCCTAGCGGGAAGCTCTGGGGCCAACGTCCTGACTTTC. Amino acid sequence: CSVEGLAGSSGANVLTF.